This T cell receptor (beta chain) was observed in a study of CD8 T cells in Susac syndrome. Control patients had untreated stable or active relapsing-remitting multiple sclerosis by revised McDonald criteria. Negative isolation was used for CD8+ and CD4+ T cells and FACS enrichment for TEMRA cells. Looked up from germline, CDR1 is SNHLY and CDR2 is FYNNEI. The CDR3 has 15 amino acids. The V and J ends lost 10 bases and 7 bases, in that order; junction bases with no gene match: 12. The RNA, 0.5 to 1 ug, was put through reverse transcription using random hexamers. TCR beta CDR3 was amplified by immunoSEQ multiplex PCR. This amplification extended across 54 Vbeta and 13 Jbeta segments. TCRdb passed the immunoSEQ multiplex PCR reads through MiXCR, listing each CDR3 protein once. The sample lists 250,000 to 300,000 distinct CDR3 sequences, about 88% seen once, with approximately 0.12% in the top ten.

Sequenced sample: CD8+ T cells from PBMCs. The TCR sequence derives from a human donor with multiple sclerosis. This chain uses TRBV2 with TRBJ2-3, with 12 bases aligning to TRBD2. The CDR3 region has the DNA TGTGCCATGGGGAGAACTAGCGGGAGGACCCATACGCAGTATTTT. Protein: CAMGRTSGRTHTQYF.